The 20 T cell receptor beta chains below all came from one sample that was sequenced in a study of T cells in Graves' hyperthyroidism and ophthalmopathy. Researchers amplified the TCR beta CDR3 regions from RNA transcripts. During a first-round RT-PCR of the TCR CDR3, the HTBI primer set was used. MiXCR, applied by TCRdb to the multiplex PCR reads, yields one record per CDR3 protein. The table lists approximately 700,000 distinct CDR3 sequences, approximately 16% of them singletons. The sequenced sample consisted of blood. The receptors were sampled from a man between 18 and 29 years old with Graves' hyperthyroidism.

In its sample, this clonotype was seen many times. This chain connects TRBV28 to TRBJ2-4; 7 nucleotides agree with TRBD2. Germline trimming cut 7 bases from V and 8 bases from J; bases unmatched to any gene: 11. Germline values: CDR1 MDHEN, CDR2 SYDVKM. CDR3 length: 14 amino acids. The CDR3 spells CASMGRPRGDIQYF. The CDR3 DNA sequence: TGTGCCAGCATGGGGAGACCACGGGGGGACATTCAGTACTTC.

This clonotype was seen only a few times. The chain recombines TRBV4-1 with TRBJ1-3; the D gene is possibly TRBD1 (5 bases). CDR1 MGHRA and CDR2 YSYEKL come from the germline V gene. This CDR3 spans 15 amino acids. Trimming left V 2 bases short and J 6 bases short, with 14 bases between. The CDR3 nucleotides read TGCGCCAGCAGCCAACTCGAGGGACTGGCAAACACCATATATTTT. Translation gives CASSQLEGLANTIYF.

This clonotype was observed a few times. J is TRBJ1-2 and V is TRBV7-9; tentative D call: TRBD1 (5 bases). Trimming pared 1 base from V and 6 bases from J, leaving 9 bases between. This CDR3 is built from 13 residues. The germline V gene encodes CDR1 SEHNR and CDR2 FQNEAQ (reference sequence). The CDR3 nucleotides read TGTGCCAGCAGCTTAGGCAGGGTAGATGGCTACACCTTC. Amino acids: CASSLGRVDGYTF.

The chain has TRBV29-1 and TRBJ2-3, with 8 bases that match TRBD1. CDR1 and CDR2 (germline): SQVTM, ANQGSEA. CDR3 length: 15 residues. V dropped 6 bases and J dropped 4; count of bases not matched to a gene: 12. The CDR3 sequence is CSVYKQGVAADTQYF. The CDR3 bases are TGCAGCGTGTATAAACAGGGGGTTGCGGCAGATACGCAGTATTTT.

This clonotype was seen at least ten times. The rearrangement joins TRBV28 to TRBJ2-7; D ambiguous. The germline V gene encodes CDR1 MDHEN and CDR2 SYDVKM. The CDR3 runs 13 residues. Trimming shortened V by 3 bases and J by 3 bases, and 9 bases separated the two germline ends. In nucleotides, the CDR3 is TGTGCCAGCAGTTTCTCCAGGAGCTACGAGCAGTACTTC. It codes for CASSFSRSYEQYF.

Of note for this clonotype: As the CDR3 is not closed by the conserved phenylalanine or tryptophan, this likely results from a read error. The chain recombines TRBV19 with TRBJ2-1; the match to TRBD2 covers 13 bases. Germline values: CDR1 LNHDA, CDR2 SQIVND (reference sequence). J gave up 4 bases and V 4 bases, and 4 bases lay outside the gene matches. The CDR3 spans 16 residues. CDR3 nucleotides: TGTGCCAGTAGTACTTGGACTAGCGGGAGTTACAATGAGCAGTTCCTC. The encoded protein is CASSTWTSGSYNEQFL.

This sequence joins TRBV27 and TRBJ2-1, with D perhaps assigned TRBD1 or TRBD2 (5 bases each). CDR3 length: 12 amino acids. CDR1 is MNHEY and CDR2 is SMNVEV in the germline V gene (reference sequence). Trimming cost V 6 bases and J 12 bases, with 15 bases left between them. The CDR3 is CASRFRGGRQFF. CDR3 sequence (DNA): TGTGCCAGCAGGTTTCGTGGGGGTCGGCAGTTCTTC.

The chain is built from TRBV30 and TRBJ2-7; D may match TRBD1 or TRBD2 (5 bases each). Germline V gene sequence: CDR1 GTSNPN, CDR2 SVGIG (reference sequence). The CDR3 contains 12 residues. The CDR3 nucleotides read TGTGCTCTACAGGAGGCATCCTACGAGCAGTACTTC. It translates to CALQEASYEQYF.

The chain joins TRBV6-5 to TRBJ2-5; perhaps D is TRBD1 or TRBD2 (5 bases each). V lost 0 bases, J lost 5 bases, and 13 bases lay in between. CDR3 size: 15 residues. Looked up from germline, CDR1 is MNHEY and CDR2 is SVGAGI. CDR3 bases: TGTGCCAGCAGTTACTCTCGGGACCCCCGGGAGACCCAGTACTTC. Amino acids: CASSYSRDPRETQYF.

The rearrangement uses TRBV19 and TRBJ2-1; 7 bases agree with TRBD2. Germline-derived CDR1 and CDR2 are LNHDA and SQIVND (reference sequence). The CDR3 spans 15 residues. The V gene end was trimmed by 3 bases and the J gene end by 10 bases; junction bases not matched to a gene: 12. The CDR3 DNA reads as TGTGCCAGTAGTATGAACCCCTCTAGCGGTGTGGAGCAGTTCTTC. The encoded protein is CASSMNPSSGVEQFF.

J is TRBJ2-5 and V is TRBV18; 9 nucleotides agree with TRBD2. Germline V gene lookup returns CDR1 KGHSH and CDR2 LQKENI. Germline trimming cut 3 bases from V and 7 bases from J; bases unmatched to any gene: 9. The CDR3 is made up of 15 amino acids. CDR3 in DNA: TGTGCCAGCTCACCGCCGGATAGCGGGAGATGGACCCAGTACTTC. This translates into CASSPPDSGRWTQYF.

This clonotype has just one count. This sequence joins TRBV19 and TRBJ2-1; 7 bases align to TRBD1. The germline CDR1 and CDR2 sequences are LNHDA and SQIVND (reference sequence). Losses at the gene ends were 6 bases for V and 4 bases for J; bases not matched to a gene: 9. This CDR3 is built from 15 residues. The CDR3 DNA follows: TGTGCCAGTAGCACTCTGGGACAGAAATACAATGAGCAGTTCTTC. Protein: CASSTLGQKYNEQFF.

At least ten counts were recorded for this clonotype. The CDR3: CASSLAFNEQFF. The CDR3 DNA sequence: TGTGCCAGCAGTTTAGCTTTCAATGAGCAGTTCTTC. The J gene is TRBJ2-1, the V gene TRBV12-3 or TRBV12-4, with D unclear. The CDR3 consists of 12 residues. Between the trimmed V and J ends, which lost 0 bases and 6 bases, there was a span of 3 bases.

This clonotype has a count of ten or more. The CDR3 coding sequence is TGTGCCAGCAACACAGGATACACAGATACGCAGTATTTT. It codes for CASNTGYTDTQYF. The chain uses TRBV6-2 or TRBV6-3 and TRBJ2-3; a weak D match, TRBD1 (5 bases). The germline V gene has CDR1 MNHEY and CDR2 SVGEGT. The V end was cut by 7 bases, the J end by 2 bases, with 10 bases between. There are 13 residues in the CDR3.

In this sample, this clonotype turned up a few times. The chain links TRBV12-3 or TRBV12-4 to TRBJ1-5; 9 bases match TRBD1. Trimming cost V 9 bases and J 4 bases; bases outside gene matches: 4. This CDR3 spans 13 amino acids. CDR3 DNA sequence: TGTGCCAGTACAGGGGGCTGGAATCAGCCCCAGCATTTT. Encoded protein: CASTGGWNQPQHF.

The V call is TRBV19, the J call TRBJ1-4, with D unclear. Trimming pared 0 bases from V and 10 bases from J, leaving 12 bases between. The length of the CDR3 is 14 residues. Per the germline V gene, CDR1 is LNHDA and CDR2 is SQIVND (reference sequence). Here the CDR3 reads CASSIDGSKGKLFF. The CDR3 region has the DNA TGTGCCAGTAGTATAGACGGATCTAAGGGAAAACTGTTTTTT.

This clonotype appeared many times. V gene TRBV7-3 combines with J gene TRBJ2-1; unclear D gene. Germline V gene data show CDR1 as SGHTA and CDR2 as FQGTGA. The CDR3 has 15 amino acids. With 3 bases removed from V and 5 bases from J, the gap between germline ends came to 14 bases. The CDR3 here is CASSFDSRFDNEQFF. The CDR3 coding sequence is TGTGCCAGCAGCTTTGACTCAAGGTTCGACAATGAGCAGTTCTTC.

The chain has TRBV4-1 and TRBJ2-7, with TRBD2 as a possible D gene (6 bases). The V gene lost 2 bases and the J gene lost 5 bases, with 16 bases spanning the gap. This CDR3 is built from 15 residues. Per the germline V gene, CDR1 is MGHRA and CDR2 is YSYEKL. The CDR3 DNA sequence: TGCGCCAGCAGCCAACTTCCGGGACTCCCACACGAGCAGTACTTC. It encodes CASSQLPGLPHEQYF.

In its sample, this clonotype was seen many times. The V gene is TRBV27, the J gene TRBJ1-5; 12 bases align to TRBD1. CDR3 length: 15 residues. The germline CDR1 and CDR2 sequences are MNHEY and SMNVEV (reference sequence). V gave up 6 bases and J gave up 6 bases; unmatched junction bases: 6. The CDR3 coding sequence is TGTGCCAGCAGCAGCGGGACAGGGGGCACTCAGCCCCAGCATTTT. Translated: CASSSGTGGTQPQHF.

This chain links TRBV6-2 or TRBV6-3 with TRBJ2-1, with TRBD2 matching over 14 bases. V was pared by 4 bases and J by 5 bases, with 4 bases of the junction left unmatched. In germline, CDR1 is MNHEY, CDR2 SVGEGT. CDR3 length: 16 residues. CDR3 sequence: CASSLGLAGEHNEQFF. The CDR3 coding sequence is TGTGCCAGCAGTTTGGGACTAGCGGGAGAACACAATGAGCAGTTCTTC.